This T cell receptor beta chain was sequenced during a study of T cell changes during pregnancy in multiple sclerosis. Some clones are missing from TCRdb's copy, which holds only in-frame ones; the method was immunoSEQ multiplex PCR. The sample shows 70,000 or so clones, about nine tenths of them seen only once. The length of the CDR3 is 20 residues. Germline CDR1 is MDHEN and CDR2 is SYDVKM. Trimming removed 6 bases at V and 4 bases at J, with 31 bases between. Sequenced here: CD4+ T cells from peripheral blood mononuclear cells, sampled after pregnancy. The genes are TRBV28 and TRBJ2-1; tentatively, D is TRBD2 (6 bases). The TCR originated in a female donor with multiple sclerosis, enrolled in a pregnancy study. CDR3 amino acids: CASRAPLAGRLLRGYNEQFF. The CDR3 DNA reads TGTGCCAGCAGAGCCCCCTTGGCGGGACGACTCCTACGTGGATACAATGAGCAGTTCTTC.